The 18 T cell receptor beta chains below all came from one sample that was sequenced in a study of control samples from healthy donors and cancer patients (TCRdb year 2020). Library prep was done by the immunoSEQ multiplex PCR assay. The immuneACCESS repertoire file appears here via TCRdb, limited to in-frame rearrangements. These files lack a portion of the clones; in checked studies, under half of the deficit traces to unresolved V genes, and the cause of the others is not known. The sample includes roughly 26,000 clones, with roughly 80% observed a single time. Of the sample, 20% to 25% is held by the ten largest clones. The sample consisted of PBMCs. Receptors were obtained from a man in his sixties with colorectal cancer.

This rearrangement joins TRBV10-3 to TRBJ2-2, with TRBD1 matching 7 bases. The CDR3 consists of 13 residues. CDR1 is ENHRY and CDR2 is SYGVKD in the germline V gene. V was clipped by 10 bases and J by 2 bases; unmatched bases: 4. The CDR3 nucleotides read TGTGCCACCGGGGACAGAAACACCGGGGAGCTGTTTTTT. Translated: CATGDRNTGELFF.

The chain carries TRBV24-1 and TRBJ2-1, with D possibly matching TRBD1 (6 bases). Germline assignment: CDR1 KGHDR and CDR2 SFDVKD. The CDR3 is 14 residues long. V gave up 4 bases and J gave up 5 bases, with 11 bases separating them. CDR3 sequence reads: CATSDLQGNNEQFF. CDR3 bases: TGTGCCACCAGTGACCTACAGGGTAACAATGAGCAGTTCTTC.

The CDR3 reads CAARDGSSYEQYF. The CDR3 nucleotides are TGTGCCGCCCGGGACGGATCCTCCTACGAGCAGTACTTC. The chain combines TRBV6-5 with TRBJ2-7, with D perhaps matching TRBD1 or TRBD2 (5 bases each). This CDR3 has 13 residues. V lost 11 bases and J 0 bases, leaving 14 bases between the germline ends. Germline CDR1 reads MNHEY; CDR2 reads SVGAGI.

This chain links TRBV2 with TRBJ1-1, with D hard to call. The germline V gene has CDR1 SNHLY and CDR2 FYNNEI. V was trimmed by 2 bases and J by 1 base, leaving 2 bases between them. The CDR3 extends over 12 amino acids. The CDR3 reads CASSESNTEAFF. CDR3 DNA sequence: TGTGCCAGCAGTGAATCGAACACTGAAGCTTTCTTT. The full variable domain, with the rest looked up from reference TRBV2 and TRBJ1-1, is EPEVTQTPSHQVTQMGQEVILRCVPISNHLYFYWYRQILGQKVEFLVSFYNNEISEKSEIFDDQFSVERPDGSNFTLKIRSTKLEDSAMYFCASSESNTEAFFGQGTRLTVV.

The rearrangement joins TRBV7-9 to TRBJ1-1; D not certain. CDR1 is SEHNR, CDR2 FQNEAQ, per germline (reference sequence). This CDR3 has 12 residues. V was trimmed by 6 bases and J by 1 base, leaving 6 bases between them. The CDR3 sequence: CASREQNTEAFF. CDR3 bases: TGTGCCAGCAGAGAACAGAACACTGAAGCTTTCTTT.

The rearrangement links TRBV30 to TRBJ1-5, with D uncertain. Germline-derived CDR1 and CDR2 are GTSNPN and SVGIG (reference sequence). The V end was cut by 5 bases, the J end by 1 base, with 12 bases between. The CDR3 totals 14 residues. CDR3 bases: TGTGCCTGGGGCCTCGACATGAGCAATCAGCCCCAGCATTTT. Amino acids: CAWGLDMSNQPQHF.

The rearrangement links TRBV12-5 to TRBJ1-1, with 7 bases identical to TRBD1. The V gene's germline CDR1 is LGHNT and CDR2 FRNRAP. The CDR3 is 16 amino acids. Trimming took 9 bases from V and 0 from J; bases not matched to a gene: 13. The CDR3 region is CASGAHRGLVNTEAFF. The CDR3 bases are TGTGCTAGCGGGGCCCACAGGGGCCTCGTGAACACTGAAGCTTTCTTT.

V is TRBV4-3 and J is TRBJ1-2; D not resolved. This CDR3 spans 14 amino acids. In germline, CDR1 is LGHNA, CDR2 YSLEER. V was cut by 1 base and J by 1 base, with 7 bases left in between. DNA for the CDR3: TGCGCCAGCAGCCAAGGATCGGGTAACTATGGCTACACCTTC. It specifies CASSQGSGNYGYTF.

In DNA form, the CDR3 reads TGTGCCAGCAGCGGGAAGACAGCTTCGACTTACTATGGCTACACCTTC. Translated: CASSGKTASTYYGYTF. The chain couples TRBV5-6 to TRBJ1-2; D possibly corresponds to TRBD1 (5 bases). Germline CDR1 reads SGHDT; CDR2 reads YYEEEE. The germline V and J ends were trimmed by 4 bases and 3 bases, with 19 bases remaining between them. The CDR3 has 16 residues.

J is TRBJ2-7 and V is TRBV18; the match to TRBD1 covers 10 bases. Germline-derived CDR1 and CDR2 are KGHSH and LQKENI. The CDR3 spans 15 residues. After removal of 0 bases from V and 3 bases from J, the junction contained 2 bases not matched to a gene. The CDR3 DNA sequence: TGTGCCAGCTCACCACCGACAGGGGGCCTCTACGAGCAGTACTTC. Amino acids: CASSPPTGGLYEQYF.

The chain joins TRBV19 to TRBJ1-2; D perhaps matches TRBD1 (5 bases). CDR3 length equals 14 residues. Trimming stripped 5 bases from V and 3 bases from J, with 13 bases between. The germline gives CDR1 LNHDA, CDR2 SQIVND (reference sequence). The CDR3 sequence is CASSVDRGDYGYTF. CDR3 nucleotide sequence: TGTGCCAGTAGTGTGGACCGGGGGGACTATGGCTACACCTTC.

The V gene is TRBV10-3, the J gene TRBJ1-3; D might be TRBD1 (6 bases). V lost 10 bases, J lost 6 bases, and 13 bases lay in between. The CDR3 sequence is 12 residues long. CDR1 is ENHRY and CDR2 is SYGVKD in the germline V gene. CDR3 DNA: TGTGCCACAAAGGACAGTCAAAACACCATATATTTT. Its translation is CATKDSQNTIYF.

Points on this clone: At one end, the junction sequence differs from germline, possibly due to a read error. This chain uses TRBV7-9 with TRBJ2-5, with 14 nucleotides matching TRBD2. This CDR3 has 18 amino acids. Germline V gene sequence: CDR1 SEHNR, CDR2 FQNEAQ (reference sequence). CDR3: CASSLADGLAGGQETQYF. Here the CDR3 DNA reads TGTGCCAGCAGCCTAGCAGATGGACTAGCGGGGGGCCAAGAGACCCAGTACTTC.

The J gene is TRBJ1-1, the V gene TRBV6-2 or TRBV6-3; no firm D call. Germline V gives CDR1 MNHEY, CDR2 SVGEGT. The germline V and J ends were trimmed by 0 bases and 4 bases, with 15 bases remaining between them. The CDR3 runs to 16 residues. Here the CDR3 DNA reads TGTGCCAGCAGTTACTCTGGGGTGTGGATGAGCACTGAAGCTTTCTTT. This sequence encodes CASSYSGVWMSTEAFF.

The rearrangement links TRBV9 to TRBJ1-5; D ambiguous. The germline CDR1 and CDR2 sequences are SGDLS and YYNGEE. The CDR3 has 14 amino acids. Trimming left V 0 bases short and J 0 bases short, with 4 bases between. The DNA of the CDR3 is TGTGCCAGCAGCGTAGAGGATAGCAATCAGCCCCAGCATTTT. It yields the protein CASSVEDSNQPQHF. Filled out from reference TRBV9 and TRBJ1-5, the complete variable domain reads DSGVTQTPKHLITATGQRVTLRCSPRSGDLSVYWYQQSLDQGLQFLIQYYNGEERAKGNILERFSAQQFPDLHSELNLSSLELGDSALYFCASSVEDSNQPQHFGDGTRLSIL.

This chain joins TRBV19 and TRBJ1-3; unclear D gene. The CDR3 length is 13 residues. CDR1 LNHDA and CDR2 SQIVND come from the germline V gene (reference sequence). Trimming stripped 8 bases from V and 2 bases from J, with 10 bases between. CDR3 region: CASRFAAGNTIYF. The CDR3 DNA follows: TGTGCCAGTCGGTTCGCCGCTGGAAACACCATATATTTT.

V and J are TRBV3-1 (or the pseudogene TRBV3-2) and TRBJ2-1; D is possibly TRBD1 (6 bases). CDR1 is LGHDT and CDR2 is YNNKEL in the germline V gene (reference sequence). V lost 5 bases to trimming and J lost 3 bases, with 14 bases between them. The CDR3 has 15 residues. The CDR3 is CASSDDRLYYNEQFF. The CDR3 coding sequence is TGTGCCAGCAGCGACGACAGGCTTTACTACAATGAGCAGTTCTTC.

The gene calls are TRBV5-1 and TRBJ2-2; D is possibly TRBD1 or TRBD2 (6 bases each). The V end lost 7 bases, the J end lost 0 bases, and 13 bases lay between the germline ends. Germline V gene lookup returns CDR1 SGHRS and CDR2 YFSETQ. This CDR3 comprises 15 residues. The CDR3: CASHRGPPNTGELFF. The CDR3 DNA is TGCGCCAGCCATCGGGGGCCTCCGAACACCGGGGAGCTGTTTTTT.